This entry describes one TCR beta chain. Its matching antigen is unknown. At one boundary the junction diverges from the germline segment, which might be a read error. Germline CDR1 is SNHLY and CDR2 is FYNNEI. The CDR3 has 13 amino acids. The data belong to a study of shared clonotypes between healthy human individuals. At the level of the study: CD4 naive and memory got three plates each, CD8 naive two, CD8 memory one. Study conclusions and caveats: Non-shared clonotypes displayed generation probabilities falling below those of clonotypes present in all four donors.

Genomic DNA belonging to each subset was distributed in equal measure over several immunoSEQ plates. Profiled with immunoSEQ multiplex PCR; TCRdb holds only in-frame clones, not every one. This sample has roughly 590,000 clones, with just under 97% found just once. Positive CCR7 selection of CD45RO-negative cells yielded the naive CD8 cells, and terminally differentiated effector memory CD45RA+ cells were excluded. The donors, all of them Caucasian adults, lived in Nashville, Tennessee. Sequencing input: naive CD8+ T cells sorted from blood. This chain uses TRBV2 with TRBJ1-3, with D possibly being TRBD1 (5 bases). This receptor was identified in a woman in her 30s in good health. The CDR3 region is CASSDSSGNTIYF. The CDR3 DNA follows: TGTGCCAGTAGTGACAGCTCTGGAAACACCATATATTTT.